The 12 T cell receptor beta chains presented below share a single source sample, sequenced in a study of Ad26.COV2.S vaccination and SARS-CoV-2 variants. Assay: immunoSEQ multiplex PCR; the TCRdb copy retains only in-frame clones and omits some. The sample holds about 350,000 clones, around 90% seen once. This material consisted of peripheral blood, taken after recovery from COVID-19. The receptors shown here come from a human donor who had recovered from COVID-19.

This clone showed up just once. The V gene is TRBV4-1, the J gene TRBJ1-2; TRBD1 matches 7 bases. The CDR3 loop spans 14 amino acids. With 0 bases clipped from V and 8 bases from J, the junction kept 6 bases outside the gene matches. Germline V gene data show CDR1 as MGHRA and CDR2 as YSYEKL. The CDR3 coding sequence is TGCGCCAGCAGCCAAGAAAGGGGGCATGGCGGCTACACCTTC. This codes for CASSQERGHGGYTF.

The chain combines TRBV6-5 with TRBJ2-1; the match to TRBD1 covers 9 bases. V was pared by 1 base and J by 5 bases, with 6 bases of the junction left unmatched. Germline CDR1 and CDR2: MNHEY and SVGAGI. This CDR3 spans 16 amino acids. The CDR3 spells CASSYWDRADNNEQFF. DNA for the CDR3: TGTGCCAGCAGTTACTGGGACAGGGCGGACAACAATGAGCAGTTCTTC.

The J gene is TRBJ1-1, the V gene TRBV7-2; D gene unclear. Trimming stripped 9 bases from V and 6 bases from J, with 20 bases between. CDR3 length: 14 amino acids. Germline V gives CDR1 SGHTA, CDR2 FQGNSA. This chain's CDR3 is CASTSLGKTAEAFF. The CDR3 coding sequence is TGTGCCAGTACCTCTCTTGGGAAGACGGCTGAAGCTTTCTTT.

The V and J genes are TRBV7-2 and TRBJ1-6; TRBD1 might be the D (6 bases). The ends were cut back, 2 bases at V and 8 bases at J, with 10 bases in the middle. In germline, CDR1 is SGHTA, CDR2 FQGNSA. The CDR3 has 14 residues. The CDR3 nucleotides are TGTGCCAGCAGCTTAACGGACAGAGATTCACCCCTCCACTTT. This encodes CASSLTDRDSPLHF.

V is TRBV19 and J is TRBJ2-1, with 7 bases aligning to TRBD2. CDR3 length: 16 amino acids. Germline V lookup: CDR1 LNHDA, CDR2 SQIVND (reference sequence). The V and J ends lost 7 bases and 0 bases, in that order; junction bases with no gene match: 9. The CDR3 coding sequence is TGTGCCAGTACCCCCCGGGCTAGCGGCTCCTACAATGAGCAGTTCTTC. Residues: CASTPRASGSYNEQFF.

This clone appeared many times. V usage is TRBV3-1 (or the pseudogene TRBV3-2) and J usage is TRBJ2-5; 12 bases fit TRBD2. The CDR3 is 18 residues long. V trimming: 1 base; J trimming: 2 bases; junction bases outside the gene matches: 8. Germline V CDR1 and CDR2: LGHDT, YNNKEL (reference sequence). For the CDR3, the DNA is TGTGCCAGCAGCCAAGGGATGACTAGCGGGGGCAAACAAGAGACCCAGTACTTC. It codes for CASSQGMTSGGKQETQYF.

The J gene is TRBJ1-4, the V gene TRBV27; TRBD1 is a possible D gene (5 bases). This CDR3 has 13 amino acids. Trimming took 8 bases from V and 2 from J, leaving 9 bases between them. In germline, CDR1 is MNHEY, CDR2 SMNVEV (reference sequence). CDR3 nucleotide sequence: TGTGCCAGCTCCAGGGTTACTAATGAAAAACTGTTTTTT. It translates to CASSRVTNEKLFF.

The V and J genes are TRBV20-1 and TRBJ2-1, with a possible D match to TRBD1 (5 bases). This CDR3 spans 11 amino acids. V was shortened by 1 base and J by 12 bases, with 10 bases between the two germline ends. Germline V gives CDR1 DFQATT, CDR2 SNEGSKA (reference sequence). CDR3 DNA sequence: TGCAGTGCTAGAGGTGGGGCAGGGCAGTTCTTC. This sequence encodes CSARGGAGQFF.

This clone was seen many times. This chain joins TRBV4-3 and TRBJ2-7; 9 bases are a match to TRBD2. CDR3 length: 15 residues. V gave up 0 bases and J gave up 4 bases; unmatched junction bases: 4. CDR1 and CDR2 (germline): LGHNA, YSLEER. CDR3 nucleotide sequence: TGCGCCAGCAGCCAAGATCCTAGCGGGGTATACGAGCAGTACTTC. As protein: CASSQDPSGVYEQYF.

The rearrangement links TRBV4-1 to TRBJ2-7; D is possibly TRBD2 (6 bases). V dropped 4 bases and J dropped 7 bases, with 23 bases sitting between them. The CDR3 runs 16 residues. The germline CDR1 and CDR2 sequences are MGHRA and YSYEKL. The CDR3 sequence: CASSPGGPRGPGEQYF. The DNA for the CDR3 is TGCGCCAGCAGCCCCGGAGGCCCGCGGGGTCCGGGGGAGCAGTACTTC.

The V call is TRBV7-2, the J call TRBJ1-4; D not certain. CDR1 is SGHTA, CDR2 FQGNSA, per germline. The CDR3 consists of 19 residues. The V end lost 2 bases, the J end lost 7 bases, and 26 bases lay between the germline ends. CDR3 sequence (DNA): TGTGCCAGCAGCTTATATTTCATGGGTCGGGGAGGGCATGGTGAAAAACTGTTTTTT. Amino acid sequence: CASSLYFMGRGGHGEKLFF.

This clone was recorded once. V gene TRBV5-1 combines with J gene TRBJ2-1; 7 bases are shared with TRBD1. This CDR3 contains 16 residues. Germline V gene data show CDR1 as SGHRS and CDR2 as YFSETQ. V was pared by 0 bases and J by 9 bases, with 12 bases of the junction left unmatched. CDR3 bases: TGCGCCAGCAGCTTGGGTGGACAGGTCCCCGTGGCTGAGCAGTTCTTC. It yields the protein CASSLGGQVPVAEQFF. The complete variable domain, with remaining parts taken from reference TRBV5-1 and TRBJ2-1, reads KAGVTQTPRYLIKTRGQQVTLSCSPISGHRSVSWYQQTPGQGLQFLFEYFSETQRNKGNFPGRFSGRQFSNSRSEMNVSTLELGDSALYLCASSLGGQVPVAEQFFGPGTRLTVL.